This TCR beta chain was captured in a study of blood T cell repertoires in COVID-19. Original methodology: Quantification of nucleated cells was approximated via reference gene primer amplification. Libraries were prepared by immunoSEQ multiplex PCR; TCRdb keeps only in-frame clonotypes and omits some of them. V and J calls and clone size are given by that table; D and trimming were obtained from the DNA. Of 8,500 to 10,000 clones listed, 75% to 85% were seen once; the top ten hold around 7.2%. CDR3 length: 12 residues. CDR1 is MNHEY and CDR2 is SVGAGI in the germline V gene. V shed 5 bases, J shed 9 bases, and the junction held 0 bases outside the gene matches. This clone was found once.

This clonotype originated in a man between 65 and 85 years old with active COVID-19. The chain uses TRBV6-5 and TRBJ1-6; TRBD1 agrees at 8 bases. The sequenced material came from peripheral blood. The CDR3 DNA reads TGTGCCAGCAGTACAGGGGGTTCACCCCTCCACTTT. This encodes CASSTGGSPLHF.